The 15 T cell receptor beta chains presented below share a single source sample, sequenced in a study of blood T cells in healthy people across ages. The authors ran a second PCR of roughly 6 to 12 cycles using a sample-barcoded 5' primer and a J-beta primer mix. TCRdb reprocessed the 5' RACE reads via MiXCR and lists one record per CDR3 protein. The table shows about 760,000 distinct CDR3 sequences, with around 50% occurring only once. Input material: blood. The origin of the receptors is a middle-aged man in good health.

The chain joins TRBV7-2 to TRBJ1-5; 8 bases fit TRBD1. J gave up 5 bases and V 1 base, and 4 bases lay outside the gene matches. CDR3 length equals 15 residues. Germline CDR1 is SGHTA and CDR2 is FQGNSA. CDR3 residues: CASSLGTGTYQPQHF. DNA for the CDR3: TGTGCCAGCAGCTTAGGGACAGGGACATATCAGCCCCAGCATTTT.

V is TRBV29-1 and J is TRBJ1-1; D uncertain. CDR1 SQVTM and CDR2 ANQGSEA come from the germline V gene. V lost 8 bases to trimming and J lost 4 bases, with 17 bases between them. The CDR3 contains 13 residues. In DNA form, the CDR3 reads TGCAGCTCCCAAGTATCGCCGGGCACTGAAGCTTTCTTT. Protein: CSSQVSPGTEAFF.

This chain joins TRBV2 and TRBJ1-4; 8 nucleotides match TRBD1. CDR1 and CDR2 from the germline V gene are SNHLY and FYNNEI. This CDR3 region has 12 residues. The V gene end was trimmed by 8 bases and the J gene end by 6 bases; junction bases not matched to a gene: 2. The CDR3 bases are TGTGCCAGCGCAGGGGGCTATGAAAAACTGTTTTTT. Translating it yields CASAGGYEKLFF.

This clonotype has just a few counts. This chain connects TRBV3-1 to TRBJ2-3, with TRBD1 identical over 9 bases. The CDR3 loop spans 17 amino acids. Trimming removed 0 bases from V and 6 bases from J; junction bases left unmatched: 10. Germline V gene data show CDR1 as LGHDT and CDR2 as YNNKEL (reference sequence). The CDR3 is CASSQEWGQGNMDTQYF. The DNA for the CDR3 is TGTGCCAGCAGCCAAGAGTGGGGACAGGGAAACATGGATACGCAGTATTTT.

The gene calls are TRBV7-8 and TRBJ2-5; no reliable D call. CDR1 is SGHVS, CDR2 FQNEAQ, per germline. This CDR3 has 15 residues. V was shortened by 1 base and J by 5 bases, with 14 bases between the two germline ends. CDR3 in amino acids: CASSLVTDGWETQYF. In DNA form, the CDR3 reads TGTGCCAGCAGCTTAGTTACGGATGGATGGGAGACCCAGTACTTC.

In this sample, this clonotype turned up a few times. The chain carries TRBV20-1 and TRBJ1-5; no firm D call. With 0 bases removed from V and 1 base from J, the gap between germline ends came to 4 bases. The CDR3 contains 13 residues. Germline-derived CDR1 and CDR2 are DFQATT and SNEGSKA (reference sequence). In DNA form, the CDR3 reads TGCAGTGCTAGAGACACAAGCAATCAGCCCCAGCATTTT. It yields the protein CSARDTSNQPQHF.

The CDR3 nucleotides read TGCGCCAGCAGCCAAGATTTTAGGGGGACGGACTATGGCTACACCTTC. It is translated as CASSQDFRGTDYGYTF. The chain has TRBV4-3 and TRBJ1-2; D is possibly TRBD1 (6 bases). V was clipped by 0 bases and J by 3 bases, with 14 bases between them. From germline, CDR1 is LGHNA and CDR2 YSLEER. The CDR3 is 16 amino acids.

The CDR3 coding sequence is TGCAGTGCTAGAGAATTCCGTGGGACTAGCGGTCCAGGAAGCAATGAGCAGTTCTTC. It specifies CSAREFRGTSGPGSNEQFF. The chain carries TRBV20-1 and TRBJ2-1, with 11 bases that match TRBD2. Germline V gene sequence: CDR1 DFQATT, CDR2 SNEGSKA (reference sequence). Trimming took 0 bases from V and 6 from J; bases not matched to a gene: 16. This CDR3 spans 19 amino acids.

This clonotype showed up just a few times. The chain links TRBV28 to TRBJ1-2; 8 bases are shared with TRBD1. The germline CDR1 and CDR2 sequences are MDHEN and SYDVKM. The V and J ends lost 4 bases and 3 bases, in that order; junction bases with no gene match: 4. This CDR3 contains 14 residues. The CDR3 protein is CASSSGGGYYGYTF. The DNA for the CDR3 is TGTGCCAGCAGTTCAGGGGGCGGTTACTATGGCTACACCTTC.

This chain connects TRBV29-1 to TRBJ1-2; D is possibly TRBD1 (5 bases). Germline CDR1 and CDR2: SQVTM and ANQGSEA. This CDR3 is built from 15 residues. Trimming took 4 bases from V and 3 from J, leaving 18 bases between them. The CDR3 DNA reads as TGCAGCGTTGGGGACCGGAACGGACAAGACTATGGCTACACCTTC. Translated, it gives CSVGDRNGQDYGYTF.

This sequence joins TRBV6-1 and TRBJ2-7; D call uncertain. The CDR3 runs 12 residues. From germline, CDR1 is MNHNS and CDR2 SASEGT. V lost 2 bases, J lost 6 bases, and 8 bases lay in between. CDR3 DNA sequence: TGTGCCAGCAGTGAAACGGTCAGCGAGCAGTACTTC. It yields the protein CASSETVSEQYF.

This sequence joins TRBV9 and TRBJ1-2, with a possible D match to TRBD1 (6 bases). The CDR3 runs to 14 residues. V was shortened by 3 bases and J by 8 bases, with 17 bases between the two germline ends. Germline V gene lookup returns CDR1 SGDLS and CDR2 YYNGEE. Here the CDR3 DNA reads TGTGCCAGCAGCGCAACCGACAGGACCCAGGGCTACACCTTC. Its translation: CASSATDRTQGYTF.

The chain uses TRBV15 and TRBJ1-5, with TRBD1 as a possible D gene (5 bases). Germline V gene sequence: CDR1 LNHNV, CDR2 YYDKDF (reference sequence). The CDR3 contains 18 residues. The V end lost 0 bases, the J end lost 0 bases, and 15 bases lay between the germline ends. The CDR3 nucleotides read TGTGCCACCAGCAGAGATTCCAATACAGGAGATAGCAATCAGCCCCAGCATTTT. Translated: CATSRDSNTGDSNQPQHF.

This clonotype occurred a few times. V is TRBV6-1 and J is TRBJ2-3, with 8 nucleotides matching TRBD2. The CDR3 runs to 16 residues. CDR1 is MNHNS and CDR2 is SASEGT in the germline V gene. The trim removed 2 bases at V and 0 bases at J, leaving 4 bases unmatched. CDR3 DNA: TGTGCCAGCAGTGAATCTAGCGGGTCTAGCACAGATACGCAGTATTTT. This gives the protein CASSESSGSSTDTQYF.

V and J are TRBV29-1 and TRBJ2-1; TRBD2 is a possible D gene (6 bases). The CDR3 loop spans 11 amino acids. V was shortened by 7 bases and J by 13 bases, with 17 bases between the two germline ends. CDR1 is SQVTM, CDR2 ANQGSEA, per germline. This CDR3 is CSGGGGSGQFF. CDR3 in DNA: TGCAGCGGTGGGGGAGGCTCCGGTCAGTTCTTC.